What follows describes a single T cell receptor beta chain. The entry originates in a study of blood T cell repertoires in COVID-19. The assay was immunoSEQ multiplex PCR, and TCRdb's table has in-frame clones only and misses some. The data hold about 200,000 clones, with around 80% observed a single time. Specimen: peripheral blood. The clonotype originates from a woman between 70 and 85 years old with acute or convalescent COVID-19.

In DNA form, the CDR3 reads TGTGCCAGTAGTGACAGGGGGTATTCACCCCTCCACTTT. Protein: CASSDRGYSPLHF. The rearrangement uses TRBV19 and TRBJ1-6; TRBD1 aligns across 9 bases. The CDR3 loop spans 13 amino acids. The germline gives CDR1 LNHDA, CDR2 SQIVND (reference sequence). V trimming: 5 bases; J trimming: 8 bases; junction bases outside the gene matches: 1. Full variable domain (missing parts from reference TRBV19 and TRBJ1-6): DGGITQSPKYLFRKEGQNVTLSCEQNLNHDAMYWYRQDPGQGLRLIYYSQIVNDFQKGDIAEGYSVSREKKESFPLTVTSAQKNPTAFYLCASSDRGYSPLHFGNGTRLTVT.